This TCR beta chain was obtained from a study of post-analysis software for immune sequencing data. Study as a whole: Several disease courses (relapsing-remitting, secondary progressive and progressive-relapsing) of multiple sclerosis were included.

Study-level results: Normalized Chao1 diversity was significantly lower in multiple sclerosis patients than in controls. The five TRBV segments detected at higher frequency in patients than in controls included TRBV5-6, TRBV5-1 and TRBV20-1.

V gave up 3 bases and J gave up 12 bases; unmatched junction bases: 10. CDR1 SGHRS and CDR2 YFSETQ come from the germline V gene. This CDR3 comprises 15 residues. As concerns this clonotype: Its specificity is unknown.

Unique molecular identifiers were built into the TCR beta cDNA libraries. The source material, roughly 0.9 to 10 million T cells, gave rise to about 460,000 cDNA molecules. TCRdb reprocessed the PCR reads with MiXCR, giving one entry per CDR3 protein. This sample yields around 400,000 distinct CDR3 sequences, of which less than 40% are seen a single time; around an eighth belongs to the top ten. This sequence was found in a girl aged 10 to 17 with multiple sclerosis. Sequenced input: blood. V usage is TRBV5-1 and J usage is TRBJ2-4; 12 bases match TRBD2. CDR3 sequence reads: CASSWALAGGRGQYF. The CDR3 coding sequence is TGCGCCAGCAGCTGGGCACTAGCGGGGGGCCGAGGTCAGTACTTC. The full variable domain, its missing parts supplied by reference TRBV5-1 and TRBJ2-4, is KAGVTQTPRYLIKTRGQQVTLSCSPISGHRSVSWYQQTPGQGLQFLFEYFSETQRNKGNFPGRFSGRQFSNSRSEMNVSTLELGDSALYLCASSWALAGGRGQYFGAGTRLSVL.